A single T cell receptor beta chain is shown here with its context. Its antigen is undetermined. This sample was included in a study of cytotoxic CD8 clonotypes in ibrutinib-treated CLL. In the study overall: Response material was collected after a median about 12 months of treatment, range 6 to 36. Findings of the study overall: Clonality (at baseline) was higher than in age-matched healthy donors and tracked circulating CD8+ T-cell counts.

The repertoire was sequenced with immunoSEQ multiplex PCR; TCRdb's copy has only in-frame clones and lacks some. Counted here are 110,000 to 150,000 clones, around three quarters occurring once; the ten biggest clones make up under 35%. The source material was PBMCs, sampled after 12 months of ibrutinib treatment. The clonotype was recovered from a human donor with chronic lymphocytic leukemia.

The CDR3 coding sequence is TGTGCCAGCAGTTTAATTGGGGGGCTAGAGACCCAGTACTTC. Translation: CASSLIGGLETQYF. The J gene is TRBJ2-5, the V gene TRBV27; D may correspond to TRBD1 or TRBD2 (6 bases each). Between the trimmed V and J ends, which lost 2 bases and 4 bases, there was a span of 11 bases. The CDR3 spans 14 residues. Germline values: CDR1 MNHEY, CDR2 SMNVEV (reference sequence).